The 12 T cell receptor beta chains listed next were all sequenced from one sample in a study of T cells after posttransplantation cyclophosphamide. Using immunoSEQ multiplex PCR, the repertoire was profiled, and TCRdb retains in-frame clones only, with some absent. The sample shows under 50,000 clones, roughly 87% of them seen only once. Busulfan-fludarabine conditioning, marrow transplant, and cyclophosphamide on days +3 and +4 were administered. Sequences were derived from PBMCs, sampled 55 to 70 days after allogeneic stem cell transplant with posttransplant cyclophosphamide. The receptors were gathered from a male patient aged 60-70 years who received an allogeneic stem cell transplant from a related donor and was CMV-positive. Some T cells may be the graft donor's.

The chain combines TRBV7-6 with TRBJ1-5, with TRBD1 matching 7 bases. Germline V gives CDR1 SGHVS, CDR2 FNYEAQ. The trim removed 5 bases at V and 3 bases at J, leaving 13 bases unmatched. The CDR3 is 17 amino acids. This CDR3 is CASSKIPGGANNQPQHF. The CDR3 DNA reads as TGTGCCAGCAGCAAAATACCAGGGGGTGCTAACAATCAGCCCCAGCATTTT.

The chain is built from TRBV7-9 and TRBJ2-7; 7 bases match TRBD1. The CDR3 is made up of 16 amino acids. J was trimmed by 5 bases and V by 0 bases; bases with no gene match: 10. Germline V gene data show CDR1 as SEHNR and CDR2 as FQNEAQ (reference sequence). The CDR3 sequence is CASSLARRQGIHEQYV. In nucleotides, the CDR3 is TGTGCCAGCAGCTTAGCGAGGAGACAGGGTATACACGAGCAGTACGTC.

This chain uses TRBV9 with TRBJ1-3; D is perhaps TRBD1 (5 bases). V was shortened by 4 bases and J by 4 bases, with 21 bases between the two germline ends. CDR3 length: 17 amino acids. CDR1 and CDR2 (germline): SGDLS, YYNGEE. This chain's CDR3 is CASSIRPQGGEGNTIYF. CDR3 coding DNA: TGTGCCAGCAGCATTAGACCCCAGGGCGGGGAAGGAAACACCATATATTTT. The whole variable domain, remainder taken from reference TRBV9 and TRBJ1-3, is DSGVTQTPKHLITATGQRVTLRCSPRSGDLSVYWYQQSLDQGLQFLIQYYNGEERAKGNILERFSAQQFPDLHSELNLSSLELGDSALYFCASSIRPQGGEGNTIYFGEGSWLTVV.

This clone has just a few counts. The rearrangement links TRBV4-1 to TRBJ1-5, with 8 bases aligning to TRBD1. After removal of 4 bases from V and 5 bases from J, the junction contained 10 bases not matched to a gene. Germline CDR1 and CDR2: MGHRA and YSYEKL. The length of the CDR3 is 16 residues. The CDR3 protein is CASSPEWDRSDQPQHF. CDR3 bases: TGCGCCAGCAGCCCAGAATGGGACAGGTCCGATCAGCCCCAGCATTTT.

This chain uses TRBV5-4 with TRBJ2-7, with TRBD2 matching over 7 bases. Germline assignment: CDR1 SGHNT and CDR2 YYREEE (reference sequence). The CDR3 length is 17 residues. V lost 4 bases and J lost 1; bases outside the gene matches: 14. The CDR3 reads CASSPGTGGGKSYEQYV. CDR3 nucleotides: TGTGCCAGCAGCCCCGGGACTGGCGGGGGTAAGTCCTACGAGCAGTACGTC.

The chain combines TRBV7-2 with TRBJ1-4, with D possibly matching TRBD1 (6 bases). Germline CDR1 is SGHTA and CDR2 is FQGNSA. The CDR3 extends over 15 amino acids. V lost 3 bases and J 7 bases, leaving 15 bases between the germline ends. CDR3 sequence (DNA): TGTGCCAGCAGCTTCCCGGGACATGGGGGTGAAAAACTGTTTTTT. Its translation: CASSFPGHGGEKLFF.

The chain links TRBV6-6 to TRBJ2-7, with 8 bases matching TRBD2. The CDR3 length is 15 residues. The germline V gene has CDR1 MNHNY and CDR2 SVGAGI (reference sequence). The V gene end was trimmed by 4 bases and the J gene end by 6 bases; junction bases not matched to a gene: 11. CDR3 sequence reads: CASSSSRGGNSEQYF. CDR3 nucleotide sequence: TGTGCCAGCAGTTCATCTCGGGGGGGCAATTCCGAGCAGTACTTC.

This chain joins TRBV12-5 and TRBJ1-5; 8 bases line up with TRBD1. Germline V lookup: CDR1 LGHNT, CDR2 FRNRAP. The CDR3 runs 19 residues. The CDR3 nucleotides read TGTGCCCACCGTCACAGGGGGGAACAGGGCTGCGTTGTGGGTCAGCCCCAGCATTTT. Residues: CAHRHRGEQGCVVGQPQHF.

The rearrangement links TRBV30 to TRBJ2-1; 12 nucleotides match TRBD2. This CDR3 has 16 residues. Germline assignment: CDR1 GTSNPN and CDR2 SVGIG (reference sequence). Trimming removed 5 bases from V and 8 bases from J; junction bases left unmatched: 13. The CDR3 DNA reads TGTGCCTGGTCTCCTAAGACTAGCGGGGGAGTACATGAGCAGTTCTTC. It encodes CAWSPKTSGGVHEQFF.

The chain joins TRBV12-5 to TRBJ2-5; TRBD1 is a possible D gene (6 bases). Germline loops: CDR1 LGHNT, CDR2 FRNRAP. This CDR3 is 13 amino acids long. The V end lost 5 bases, the J end lost 1 base, and 8 bases lay between the germline ends. CDR3: CASGPDSQETQYF. The CDR3 DNA is TGTGCTAGTGGTCCGGACAGCCAAGAGACCCAGTACTTC. The full variable domain, rest sourced from reference TRBV12-5 and TRBJ2-5, is DARVTQTPRHKVTEMGQEVTMRCQPILGHNTVFWYRQTMMQGLELLAYFRNRAPLDDSGMPKDRFSAEMPDATLATLKIQPSEPRDSAVYFCASGPDSQETQYFGPGTRLLVL.

In DNA form, the CDR3 reads TGTGCCAGTAGTATTCCCCGGACAGGCGGTACCGGGGAGCTGTTTTTT. Translation: CASSIPRTGGTGELFF. The chain links TRBV19 to TRBJ2-2; 7 bases are shared with TRBD1. The CDR3 runs 16 residues. Germline CDR1 reads LNHDA; CDR2 reads SQIVND (reference sequence). V shed 3 bases and J 5 bases; nucleotides not matched to a gene: 9.

V and J are TRBV4-1 and TRBJ1-1, with 9 bases fitting TRBD1. V shed 6 bases and J 4 bases; nucleotides not matched to a gene: 9. The CDR3 runs 15 residues. In germline, CDR1 is MGHRA, CDR2 YSYEKL. The CDR3: CASSGTGSGVTEAFF. CDR3 sequence (DNA): TGCGCCAGCAGTGGGACAGGGTCTGGGGTCACTGAAGCTTTCTTT.